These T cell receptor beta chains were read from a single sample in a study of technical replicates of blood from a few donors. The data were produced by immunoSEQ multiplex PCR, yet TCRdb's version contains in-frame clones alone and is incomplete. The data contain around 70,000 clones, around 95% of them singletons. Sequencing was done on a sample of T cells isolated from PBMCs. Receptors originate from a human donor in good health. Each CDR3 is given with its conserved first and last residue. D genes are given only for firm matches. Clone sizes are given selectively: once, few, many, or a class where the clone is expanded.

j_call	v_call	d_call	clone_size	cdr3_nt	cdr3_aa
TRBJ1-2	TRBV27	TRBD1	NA	TGTGCCAGTTCCCCCCCAGGGGGCACCTATGGCTACACCTTC	CASSPPGGTYGYTF
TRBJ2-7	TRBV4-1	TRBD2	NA	TGCGCCAGCAGCCAAGTTAGCGGGAGCTCCTACGAGCAGTACTTC	CASSQVSGSSYEQYF
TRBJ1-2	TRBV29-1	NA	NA	TGCAGCGTTGGCCCAACATTGGCTTCCTATGGCTACACCTTC	CSVGPTLASYGYTF
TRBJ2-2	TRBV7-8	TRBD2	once	TGTGCCAGCAGATTGCGCAGCGGGGGAGCGAACACCGGGGAGCTGTTTTTT	CASRLRSGGANTGELFF
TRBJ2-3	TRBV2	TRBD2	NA	TGTGCCAGCAGTGAAATGGCGGGGGTTGGTACAGATACGCAGTATTTT	CASSEMAGVGTDTQYF
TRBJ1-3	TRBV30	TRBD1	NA	TGTGCTAGGGACAGGGGATCGGGAAGCTCTGGAAACACCATATATTTT	CARDRGSGSSGNTIYF
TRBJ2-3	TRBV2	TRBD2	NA	TGTGCCAGCAGCCGGACTAGCGGGAGGACAGATACGCAGTATTTT	CASSRTSGRTDTQYF
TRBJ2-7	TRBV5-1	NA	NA	TGCGCCAGCAGCCTGCTCCGGATAGCGGAAACCCTCCCCTACGAGCAGTACTTC	CASSLLRIAETLPYEQYF
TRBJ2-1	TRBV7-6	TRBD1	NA	TGTGCCAGCAGCTTAGCCAGCAGGGGGCGCGGGGATCGCGCCTTCGAGCAGTTCTTC	CASSLASRGRGDRAFEQFF
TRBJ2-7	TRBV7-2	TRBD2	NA	TGTGCCAGCAGCTTAGGGGGACTAGCCCCTTTAGCGGTGAACGAGCAGTACTTC	CASSLGGLAPLAVNEQYF
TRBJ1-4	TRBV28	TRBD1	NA	TGTGCCAGCAGTTTGGGGACAGGGGTTGAAAAACTGTTTTTT	CASSLGTGVEKLFF
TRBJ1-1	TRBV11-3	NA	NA	TGTGCCAGCAGCAACCCCGTAGGGGGCACTGAAGCTTTCTTT	CASSNPVGGTEAFF
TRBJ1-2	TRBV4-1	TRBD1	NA	TGCGCCAGCAGCCAAGCCGGACAGGGGATACGTGGCTACACCTTC	CASSQAGQGIRGYTF
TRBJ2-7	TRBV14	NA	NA	TGTGCCAGCAGCCAGACAGATTACGAGCAGTACTTC	CASSQTDYEQYF
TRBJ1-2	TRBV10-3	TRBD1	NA	TGTGCCATCACGGCAGGGGGTGATGGCTACACCTTC	CAITAGGDGYTF
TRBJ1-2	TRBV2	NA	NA	TGTGCCAGCGGGGAGGACGGCTACTCCTTC	CASGEDGYSF
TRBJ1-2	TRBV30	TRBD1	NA	TGTGCCTTGAGGACAGGGGCCTATGGCTACACCTTC	CALRTGAYGYTF
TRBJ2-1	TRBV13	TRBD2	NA	TGTGCCAGCAGCTTTCTTCGCGGGACTAGCGGGGGGGCCAGGAATGAGCAGTTCTTC	CASSFLRGTSGGARNEQFF
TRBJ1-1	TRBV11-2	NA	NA	TGTGCCAGCAGCTTTTCCGGGGGGGTGAACACTGAAGCTTTCTTT	CASSFSGGVNTEAFF
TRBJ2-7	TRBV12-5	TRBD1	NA	TGTGCTAGTGGCCTGGGACAGAACTACGAGCAGTACTTC	CASGLGQNYEQYF
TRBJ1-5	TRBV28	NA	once	TGTGCCAGCAGTTTCGGGGGGCATAGCAATCAGCCCCAGCATTTT	CASSFGGHSNQPQHF
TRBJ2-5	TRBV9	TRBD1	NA	TGTGCCAGCAGCGTAGCGCAGGGGGAGTTTGAGACCCAGTACTTC	CASSVAQGEFETQYF
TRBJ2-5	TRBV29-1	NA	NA	TGCAGCGTTGATCGGGGTCAAGAGACCCAGTACTTC	CSVDRGQETQYF
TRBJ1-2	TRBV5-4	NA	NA	TGTGCCAGCAGCATCCAGGTATACGGCTACACCTTC	CASSIQVYGYTF
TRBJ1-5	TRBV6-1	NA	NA	TGTGCCAGCCAACGGTTGGATCAGCCCCAGCATTTT	CASQRLDQPQHF
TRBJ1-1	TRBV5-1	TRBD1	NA	TGCGCCAGCAGCTTGGGCAGGGGACAGGACACTGAAGCTTTCTTT	CASSLGRGQDTEAFF
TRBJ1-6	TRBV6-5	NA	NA	TGTGCCAGCAGACGCGACACGCACTATAATTCACCCCTCCACTTT	CASRRDTHYNSPLHF
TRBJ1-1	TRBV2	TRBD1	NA	TGTGCCAGCTGTCTAGGGACAGGGAGAACTGAAGCTTTCTTT	CASCLGTGRTEAFF
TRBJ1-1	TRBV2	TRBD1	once	TGTGCCAGCAGCGCCGGACAGGGTATGAACACTGAAGCTTTCTTT	CASSAGQGMNTEAFF
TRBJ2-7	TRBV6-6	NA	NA	TGTGCCAGCAGCCTGTCAGGTGACTACGAGCAGTACTTC	CASSLSGDYEQYF
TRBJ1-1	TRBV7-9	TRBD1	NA	TGTGCCAGCAGCTCGACAGGGAAGGGGACTGAAGCTTTCTTT	CASSSTGKGTEAFF
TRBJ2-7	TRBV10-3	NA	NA	TGTGCCATCTCGACAGGACCCCGCCGGGCCTACGAGCAGTACTTC	CAISTGPRRAYEQYF
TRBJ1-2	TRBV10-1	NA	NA	TGCGCCAGCAGTGAGTCCCAGACCCCCTTCGGGGGTGACTATGGCTACACCTTC	CASSESQTPFGGDYGYTF
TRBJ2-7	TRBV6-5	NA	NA	TGTGCCAGCAGTTACGGGAGCGGCGTCGAGCAGTACTTC	CASSYGSGVEQYF
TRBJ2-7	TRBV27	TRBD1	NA	TGTGCCAGCAGTTTTGGGACAGGCTACGAGCAGTACTTC	CASSFGTGYEQYF
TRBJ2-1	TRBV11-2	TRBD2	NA	TGTGCCAGCAGCCCTGGGACTAGCGGGAGGAATGAGCAGTTCTTC	CASSPGTSGRNEQFF